This T cell receptor (beta chain) was found in a study of blood T cell repertoires in COVID-19. At the level of the study: Samples representing acute and convalescent COVID-19 were sourced from the United States, Italy and Spain. PBMCs, B-cell-depleted T cells, or T cells were the source of the cDNA or gDNA that made up the material.

Study processing details: Researchers report that nucleated cell counts were estimated from reference gene primer amplification. Clones were sequenced by immunoSEQ multiplex PCR, and TCRdb holds only the in-frame ones, with some missing. The V and J calls and clone size are taken from that table; D and trimming were inferred from the DNA. The profile shows 180,000 or so clones, about 87% of them singletons. The CDR3 runs 17 residues. Trimming cost V 7 bases and J 6 bases, with 28 bases left between them. CDR1 and CDR2 (germline): LNHDA, SQIVND (reference sequence). This receptor was obtained from a man aged 40-55 years with active or convalescent COVID-19. The chain has TRBV19 and TRBJ2-7, with D perhaps TRBD2 (6 bases). The sequenced sample consisted of peripheral blood. The CDR3 is CASTYPISGLRGREQYF. For the CDR3, the DNA is TGTGCCAGTACCTATCCCATCTCAGGACTACGCGGGCGCGAGCAGTACTTC.